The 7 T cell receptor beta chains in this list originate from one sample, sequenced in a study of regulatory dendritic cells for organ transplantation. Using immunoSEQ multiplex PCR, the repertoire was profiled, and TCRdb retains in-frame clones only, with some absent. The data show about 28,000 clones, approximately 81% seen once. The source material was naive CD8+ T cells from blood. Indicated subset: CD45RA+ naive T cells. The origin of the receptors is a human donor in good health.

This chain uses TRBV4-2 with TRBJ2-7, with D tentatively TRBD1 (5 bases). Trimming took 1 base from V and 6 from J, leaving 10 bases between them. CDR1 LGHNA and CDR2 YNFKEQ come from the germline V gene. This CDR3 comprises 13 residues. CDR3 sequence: CASSQGTPGEQYF. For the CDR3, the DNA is TGTGCCAGCAGCCAAGGGACACCGGGCGAGCAGTACTTC.

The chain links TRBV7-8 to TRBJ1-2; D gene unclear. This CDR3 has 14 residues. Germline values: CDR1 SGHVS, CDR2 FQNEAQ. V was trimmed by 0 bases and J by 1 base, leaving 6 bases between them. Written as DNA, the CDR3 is TGTGCCAGCAGCTTAGCGTCTATTAACTATGGCTACACCTTC. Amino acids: CASSLASINYGYTF.

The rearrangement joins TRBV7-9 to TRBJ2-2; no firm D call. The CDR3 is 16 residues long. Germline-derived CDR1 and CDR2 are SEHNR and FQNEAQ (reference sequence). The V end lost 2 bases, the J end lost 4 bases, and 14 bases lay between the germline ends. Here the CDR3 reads CASSLSRNIITGELFF. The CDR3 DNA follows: TGTGCCAGCAGCTTATCCCGAAACATTATCACCGGGGAGCTGTTTTTT.

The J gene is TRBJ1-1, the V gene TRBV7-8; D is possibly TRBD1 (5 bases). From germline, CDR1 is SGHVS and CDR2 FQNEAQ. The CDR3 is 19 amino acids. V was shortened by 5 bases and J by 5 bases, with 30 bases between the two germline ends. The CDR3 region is CASSDRTTGSHPKRTEAFF. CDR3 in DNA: TGTGCCAGCAGCGACCGTACTACAGGTTCGCATCCTAAGAGGACTGAAGCTTTCTTT.

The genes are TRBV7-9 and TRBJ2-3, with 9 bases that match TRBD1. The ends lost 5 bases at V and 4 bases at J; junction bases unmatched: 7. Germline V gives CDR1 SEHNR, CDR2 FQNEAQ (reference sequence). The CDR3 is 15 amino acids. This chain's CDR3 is CASSNRDRVPDTQYF. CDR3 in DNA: TGTGCCAGCAGCAACCGGGACAGGGTTCCAGATACGCAGTATTTT.

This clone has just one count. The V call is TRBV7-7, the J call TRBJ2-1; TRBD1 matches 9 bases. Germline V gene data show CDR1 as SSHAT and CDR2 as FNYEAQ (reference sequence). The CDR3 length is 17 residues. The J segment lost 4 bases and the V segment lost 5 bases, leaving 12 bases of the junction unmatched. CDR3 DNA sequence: TGTGCCAGCAGCCCTAGTCCCTGGACAGGGGTATACAATGAGCAGTTCTTC. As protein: CASSPSPWTGVYNEQFF. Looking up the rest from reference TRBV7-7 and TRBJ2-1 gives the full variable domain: GAGVSQSPRYKVTKRGQDVTLRCDPISSHATLYWYQQALGQGPEFLTYFNYEAQPDKSGLPSDRFSAERPEGSISTLTIQRTEQRDSAMYRCASSPSPWTGVYNEQFFGPGTRLTVL.

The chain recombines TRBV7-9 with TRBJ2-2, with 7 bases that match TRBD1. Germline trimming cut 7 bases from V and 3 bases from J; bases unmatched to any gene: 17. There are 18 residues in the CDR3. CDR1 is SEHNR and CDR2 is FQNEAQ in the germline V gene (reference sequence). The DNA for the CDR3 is TGTGCCAGCATCCAATCCTCTGGAAGGGGGCCCTACACCGGGGAGCTGTTTTTT. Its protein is CASIQSSGRGPYTGELFF.